One and the same sample provided the 18 T cell receptor beta chains below, sequenced in a study of OX40 agonist ivuxolimab in advanced cancers. Profiling relied on immunoSEQ multiplex PCR, and the TCRdb table lists in-frame clones only, not all of them. This repertoire shows tens of thousands of clones, approximately 89% found once; its top ten account for 2% to 2.5%. The sample here was CD4+ or CD8+ T cells sorted from blood, taken in a trial of the OX40 agonist ivuxolimab. The source is an adult with an advanced solid tumor such as melanoma, head and neck, liver or kidney cancer.

The rearrangement joins TRBV5-4 to TRBJ1-2, with TRBD1 as a possible D gene (5 bases). V lost 4 bases, J lost 1 base, and 8 bases lay in between. The length of the CDR3 is 13 residues. CDR1 is SGHNT and CDR2 is YYREEE in the germline V gene (reference sequence). The CDR3 loop reads CASSVQGNYGYTF. In nucleotides, the CDR3 is TGTGCCAGCAGCGTTCAGGGTAACTATGGCTACACCTTC.

The chain joins TRBV2 to TRBJ2-2; TRBD1 matches 8 bases. The germline gives CDR1 SNHLY, CDR2 FYNNEI. V gave up 6 bases and J gave up 6 bases; unmatched junction bases: 0. This CDR3 is built from 12 residues. This chain's CDR3 is CASRDRAGELFF. CDR3 DNA: TGTGCCAGCAGGGACAGGGCCGGGGAGCTGTTTTTT.

The rearrangement joins TRBV10-2 to TRBJ2-1; D gene uncertain. CDR1 WSHSY and CDR2 SAAADI come from the germline V gene. The CDR3 loop spans 20 amino acids. The germline V and J ends were trimmed by 5 bases and 6 bases, with 32 bases remaining between them. The CDR3 coding sequence is TGCGCCAGCAGTAGATTTAATCGGGCTTCCGCCCTCCGAGTCTCCAATGAGCAGTTCTTC. This codes for CASSRFNRASALRVSNEQFF.

The V call is TRBV6-6, the J call TRBJ1-1, with D perhaps TRBD1 (6 bases). Germline V gene sequence: CDR1 MNHNY, CDR2 SVGAGI (reference sequence). The CDR3 is made up of 15 amino acids. V gave up 0 bases and J gave up 4 bases, with 12 bases separating them. The CDR3 DNA sequence: TGTGCCAGCAGTTACTCGGGGGGCGTGACCACTGAAGCTTTCTTT. Its translation is CASSYSGGVTTEAFF.

V and J are TRBV18 and TRBJ2-5; 7 nucleotides match TRBD2. The germline V gene has CDR1 KGHSH and CDR2 LQKENI. This CDR3 is built from 16 residues. V dropped 1 base and J dropped 1; count of bases not matched to a gene: 6. This CDR3 is CASSPLGSGAQETQYF. As DNA, the CDR3 is TGTGCCAGCTCACCACTCGGCAGCGGGGCCCAAGAGACCCAGTACTTC.

This chain links TRBV6-5 with TRBJ2-7, with 7 bases identical to TRBD1. After removal of 6 bases from V and 2 bases from J, the junction contained 4 bases not matched to a gene. Looked up from germline, CDR1 is MNHEY and CDR2 is SVGAGI. The CDR3 contains 13 residues. The CDR3: CASRRGTAYEQYF. CDR3 DNA sequence: TGTGCCAGCAGAAGAGGGACAGCCTACGAGCAGTACTTC.

The genes are TRBV6-5 and TRBJ2-7; D gene unclear. This CDR3 is 14 amino acids long. Germline V lookup: CDR1 MNHEY, CDR2 SVGAGI. Deletions cut 2 bases from V and 6 bases from J, with 14 bases between. In nucleotides, the CDR3 is TGTGCCAGCAGTTACGGTGGCAGTGAAGTCGAGCAGTACTTC. Protein sequence: CASSYGGSEVEQYF.

This rearrangement joins TRBV11-3 to TRBJ2-5; the match to TRBD1 covers 9 bases. J gave up 7 bases and V 5 bases, and 11 bases lay outside the gene matches. This CDR3 is built from 15 residues. The V gene's germline CDR1 is SGHNT and CDR2 YENEEA. This CDR3 is CASSTRDRVGTTQYF. The CDR3 DNA reads TGTGCCAGCAGCACACGGGACAGGGTGGGAACGACCCAGTACTTC.

V and J are TRBV5-4 and TRBJ2-7; the D gene is possibly TRBD1 (6 bases). Germline CDR1 is SGHNT and CDR2 is YYREEE (reference sequence). Trimming took 3 bases from V and 3 from J, leaving 13 bases between them. This CDR3 has 14 amino acids. CDR3 in DNA: TGTGCCAGCAGCTACCGGGACAACATCTACGAGCAGTACTTC. Its translation is CASSYRDNIYEQYF.

V usage is TRBV18 and J usage is TRBJ2-3; 10 nucleotides agree with TRBD2. CDR1 and CDR2 (germline): KGHSH, LQKENI. This CDR3 comprises 16 residues. Trimming took 6 bases from V and 3 from J; bases not matched to a gene: 9. The CDR3 DNA sequence: TGTGCCAGCTCTCCCCCCCGAGCGGGAGGGACAGATACGCAGTATTTT. Its translation is CASSPPRAGGTDTQYF.

This clone was detected once. The V gene is TRBV2, the J gene TRBJ1-1, with D tentatively TRBD1 (5 bases). Deletions cut 7 bases from V and 4 bases from J, with 10 bases between. Germline V gene lookup returns CDR1 SNHLY and CDR2 FYNNEI. The CDR3 consists of 12 residues. CDR3 sequence (DNA): TGTGCCAGCAAATCGGACACCACTGAAGCTTTCTTT. Amino acids: CASKSDTTEAFF.

The chain uses TRBV5-4 and TRBJ2-1; 8 nucleotides match TRBD2. Germline V CDR1 and CDR2: SGHNT, YYREEE (reference sequence). The CDR3 has 18 residues. The ends lost 0 bases at V and 1 base at J; junction bases unmatched: 9. CDR3 region: CASSLGSGGLGSYNEQFF. CDR3 nucleotide sequence: TGTGCCAGCAGCTTGGGTTCGGGAGGGTTAGGGTCCTACAATGAGCAGTTCTTC.

In its sample, this clone was seen a few times. The V call is TRBV10-3, the J call TRBJ1-5, with D unclear. CDR3 length: 13 amino acids. Germline CDR1 ENHRY, CDR2 SYGVKD. Trimming removed 10 bases from V and 6 bases from J, with 16 bases in between. The CDR3 here is CATRFEVGQPQHF. The CDR3 DNA follows: TGTGCCACCCGATTTGAGGTGGGTCAGCCCCAGCATTTT.

This clone is a singleton in its sample. The chain has TRBV30 and TRBJ1-1, with 8 bases matching TRBD1. The germline V gene encodes CDR1 GTSNPN and CDR2 SVGIG (reference sequence). CDR3 length equals 15 residues. J gave up 4 bases and V 2 bases, and 9 bases lay outside the gene matches. The CDR3 here is CAWSTGGVRGTEAFF. In DNA, the CDR3 is TGTGCCTGGAGTACAGGGGGGGTCAGAGGCACTGAAGCTTTCTTT.

This rearrangement joins TRBV28 to TRBJ1-5; D is uncertain. This CDR3 region has 17 residues. Trimming took off 1 base at V and 0 bases at J, with 13 bases between the two ends. Germline V lookup: CDR1 MDHEN, CDR2 SYDVKM. The CDR3 loop is CASSLLGRTHSNQPQHF. For the CDR3, the DNA is TGTGCCAGCAGTTTATTAGGCAGGACCCATAGCAATCAGCCCCAGCATTTT.

This clone was counted once. The gene calls are TRBV28 and TRBJ2-7, with 7 bases matching TRBD2. Per germline, CDR1 MDHEN and CDR2 SYDVKM. This CDR3 contains 15 residues. V shed 8 bases, J shed 5 bases, and the junction held 15 bases outside the gene matches. The CDR3 sequence is CASLPGRERGHEQYF. The CDR3 DNA sequence: TGTGCCAGCCTCCCGGGGAGGGAGCGGGGTCACGAGCAGTACTTC. Complete variable domain (other parts from reference TRBV28 and TRBJ2-7): DVKVTQSSRYLVKRTGEKVFLECVQDMDHENMFWYRQDPGLGLRLIYFSYDVKMKEKGDIPEGYSVSREKKERFSLILESASTNQTSMYLCASLPGRERGHEQYFGPGTRLTVT.

The rearrangement links TRBV29-1 to TRBJ1-1, with 8 positions matching TRBD1. V lost 5 bases, J lost 4 bases, and 12 bases stayed unmatched. Germline V gene lookup returns CDR1 SQVTM and CDR2 ANQGSEA. The CDR3 length is 15 residues. For the CDR3, the DNA is TGCAGCGTTTTTAATCGCGGACAGGGTGGCACTGAAGCTTTCTTT. It is translated as CSVFNRGQGGTEAFF.

This clone was seen once. The chain is built from TRBV11-1 and TRBJ2-7, with unresolved D. V lost 1 base and J 7 bases, leaving 14 bases between the germline ends. The CDR3 length is 14 residues. Germline V gene sequence: CDR1 SGHAT, CDR2 FQDESV (reference sequence). CDR3 sequence (DNA): TGTGCCAGCAGCTTAGGTCCGAGAGGTTGGGAGCAGTACTTC. It translates to CASSLGPRGWEQYF.